The clone carrying this T cell receptor (beta chain) has just a few counts. Its target is unknown. The data were obtained in a study of beta chain features in type 1 diabetes. Findings and limits, study-wide: The influence of HLA type on TCRB rearrangement stayed undetermined. A moderate, significant TCRB CDR3 shortening appeared in type 1 diabetes across four CD4+ subsets.

Trimming removed 4 bases from V and 5 bases from J; junction bases left unmatched: 12. The CDR3 extends over 16 amino acids. Germline V gene data show CDR1 as PRHDT and CDR2 as FYEKMQ (reference sequence). As every portion of the isolated RNA was reverse transcribed, the sequencing read expressed TCRB transcripts. This table comes from immunoSEQ multiplex PCR, and its TCRdb copy is limited to in-frame clones, with some not included. Here the sample spans 250,000 to 300,000 clones, approximately 15% being singletons. Blood was collected once per donor into heparin, averaging about 116 mL. V usage is TRBV13 and J usage is TRBJ2-3, with 7 bases lining up with TRBD2. The origin of this receptor is a man younger than 45 with type 1 diabetes. Sequenced sample: naive CD4+ T cells from blood. In nucleotides, the CDR3 is TGTGCCAGCAGCTCCCTAGCAGGGAGGGATAGAGATACGCAGTATTTT. Residues: CASSSLAGRDRDTQYF. Full variable domain (outside the CDR3, taken from reference TRBV13 and TRBJ2-3): AAGVIQSPRHLIKEKRETATLKCYPIPRHDTVYWYQQGPGQDPQFLISFYEKMQSDKGSIPDRFSAQQFSDYHSELNMSSLELGDSALYFCASSSLAGRDRDTQYFGPGTRLTVL.